Listed here are 26 T cell receptor beta chains from one sample, sequenced in a study of cytomegalovirus exposure and HLA in healthy donors. Primers for the PCR totalled 60 Vbeta and 13 Jbeta. Clones were sequenced by immunoSEQ multiplex PCR, and TCRdb holds only the in-frame ones, with some missing. The sample has fewer than 110,000 clones, 77% seen once. Sequenced material: PBMCs. Receptors originate from a male donor in good health and CMV-seronegative.

V usage is TRBV11-1 and J usage is TRBJ2-5; D is perhaps TRBD2 (5 bases). Trimming shortened V by 6 bases and J by 1 base, and 9 bases separated the two germline ends. This CDR3 has 13 residues. The germline V gene has CDR1 SGHAT and CDR2 FQDESV (reference sequence). CDR3 nucleotide sequence: TGTGCCAGCAGGTTGGGAGCCCAAGAGACCCAGTACTTC. Protein product: CASRLGAQETQYF.

The rearrangement joins TRBV14 to TRBJ2-5; perhaps TRBD2 as D (5 bases). Germline values: CDR1 SGHDN, CDR2 FVKESK. The CDR3 runs to 16 residues. Trimming shortened V by 1 base and J by 1 base, and 13 bases separated the two germline ends. As DNA, the CDR3 is TGTGCCAGCAGCCAAGTGTCTGGACTGTTCCAAGAGACCCAGTACTTC. Translating it yields CASSQVSGLFQETQYF.

This chain links TRBV4-1 with TRBJ2-1; 12 positions match TRBD2. After removal of 0 bases from V and 5 bases from J, the junction contained 8 bases not matched to a gene. The CDR3 consists of 18 residues. The germline V gene has CDR1 MGHRA and CDR2 YSYEKL. For the CDR3, the DNA is TGCGCCAGCAGCCAAGATCCCCGCCCTAGCGGGAGGGACAATGAGCAGTTCTTC. It is translated as CASSQDPRPSGRDNEQFF.

This clone came up once. CDR3 sequence: CASSFREETTYNEQFF. CDR3 DNA: TGTGCCAGCAGCTTCAGGGAGGAGACGACCTACAATGAGCAGTTCTTC. The gene calls are TRBV7-8 and TRBJ2-1, with D perhaps TRBD2 (6 bases). Germline V gene data show CDR1 as SGHVS and CDR2 as FQNEAQ. The CDR3 covers 16 residues. Deletions cut 3 bases from V and 2 bases from J, with 14 bases between. The full variable domain, completed using reference TRBV7-8 and TRBJ2-1, is GAGVSQSPRYKVAKRGQDVALRCDPISGHVSLFWYQQALGQGPEFLTYFQNEAQLDKSGLPSDRFFAERPEGSVSTLKIQRTQQEDSAVYLCASSFREETTYNEQFFGPGTRLTVL.

This clone was counted a single time. The V and J genes are TRBV11-2 and TRBJ2-7, with D tentatively TRBD1 (6 bases). Germline loops: CDR1 SGHAT, CDR2 FQNNGV. V was trimmed by 1 base and J by 0 bases, leaving 10 bases between them. This CDR3 is 15 amino acids long. The CDR3 is CASSLVGTLSYEQYF. The CDR3 DNA follows: TGTGCCAGCAGCTTAGTAGGGACACTCTCCTACGAGCAGTACTTC. The variable domain in full, with the rest retrieved from reference TRBV11-2 and TRBJ2-7, is EAGVAQSPRYKIIEKRQSVAFWCNPISGHATLYWYQQILGQGPKLLIQFQNNGVVDDSQLPKDRFSAERLKGVDSTLKIQPAKLEDSAVYLCASSLVGTLSYEQYFGPGTRLTVT.

The chain is built from TRBV4-1 and TRBJ2-1, with D maybe TRBD2 (6 bases). This CDR3 spans 13 amino acids. The germline gives CDR1 MGHRA, CDR2 YSYEKL. Trimming took 5 bases from V and 6 from J, leaving 11 bases between them. The CDR3 region has the DNA TGCGCCAGCAGCACCCGGGACTCCAATGAGCAGTTCTTC. Its translation: CASSTRDSNEQFF.

The V and J genes are TRBV29-1 and TRBJ2-2; 7 nucleotides agree with TRBD1. CDR1 is SQVTM, CDR2 ANQGSEA, per germline. The ends lost 5 bases at V and 4 bases at J; junction bases unmatched: 7. The length of the CDR3 is 14 residues. Here the CDR3 DNA reads TGCAGCGTTTCAGGACAGGTTGGCACCGGGGAGCTGTTTTTT. Translated: CSVSGQVGTGELFF.

The chain is built from TRBV7-9 and TRBJ1-2, with 9 bases matching TRBD1. Germline loops: CDR1 SEHNR, CDR2 FQNEAQ (reference sequence). Trimming at V came to 5 bases and at J to 8 bases, leaving 6 bases not matched to a gene. The CDR3 runs to 13 residues. The CDR3 sequence: CASSGDRVRGYTF. The CDR3, as DNA: TGTGCCAGCAGCGGGGACAGGGTGAGAGGCTACACCTTC.

The chain uses TRBV25-1 and TRBJ2-2; no firm D call. Trimming removed 1 base at V and 1 base at J, with 4 bases between. CDR1 is MGHDK, CDR2 SYGVNS, per germline. The CDR3 sequence is 14 residues long. This CDR3 reads CASSESWNTGELFF. In nucleotides, the CDR3 is TGTGCCAGCAGTGAATCTTGGAACACCGGGGAGCTGTTTTTT. The variable domain in full, with the rest retrieved from reference TRBV25-1 and TRBJ2-2, is EADIYQTPRYLVIGTGKKITLECSQTMGHDKMYWYQQDPGMELHLIHYSYGVNSTEKGDLSSESTVSRIRTEHFPLTLESARPSHTSQYLCASSESWNTGELFFGEGSRLTVL.

In DNA form, the CDR3 reads TGTGCCAGCAGACGGACAGGTGACACCGGGGAGCTGTTTTTT. Translated, it gives CASRRTGDTGELFF. V is TRBV5-4 and J is TRBJ2-2, with 7 bases lining up with TRBD1. This CDR3 is 14 amino acids long. V lost 5 bases and J lost 3; bases outside the gene matches: 4. Germline V gene sequence: CDR1 SGHNT, CDR2 YYREEE (reference sequence).

V is TRBV7-9 and J is TRBJ2-7; TRBD2 aligns across 11 bases. The ends lost 5 bases at V and 2 bases at J; junction bases unmatched: 8. The CDR3 is made up of 16 amino acids. CDR1 is SEHNR, CDR2 FQNEAQ, per germline (reference sequence). CDR3 nucleotides: TGTGCCAGCAGCCTTCGTGGGACTAGCGGTACCTACGAGCAGTACTTC. Its translation is CASSLRGTSGTYEQYF.

This chain joins TRBV5-4 and TRBJ2-2; 7 bases map to TRBD1. Trimming took 4 bases from V and 2 from J; bases not matched to a gene: 2. This CDR3 is built from 14 residues. Germline CDR1 reads SGHNT; CDR2 reads YYREEE (reference sequence). The CDR3 here is CASSRTGNTGELFF. CDR3 DNA: TGTGCCAGCAGCCGGACAGGCAACACCGGGGAGCTGTTTTTT.

This chain connects TRBV7-9 to TRBJ2-1; D uncertain. The germline V gene has CDR1 SEHNR and CDR2 FQNEAQ (reference sequence). Between the trimmed V and J ends, which lost 2 bases and 8 bases, there was a span of 10 bases. The CDR3 sequence is 13 residues long. The chain's CDR3 is CASSLRGVHEQFF. CDR3 nucleotide sequence: TGTGCCAGCAGCTTAAGAGGAGTCCATGAGCAGTTCTTC. Drawing the rest from reference TRBV7-9 and TRBJ2-1, the complete variable domain is DTGVSQNPRHKITKRGQNVTFRCDPISEHNRLYWYRQTLGQGPEFLTYFQNEAQLEKSRLLSDRFSAERPKGSFSTLEIQRTEQGDSAMYLCASSLRGVHEQFFGPGTRLTVL.

The chain couples TRBV19 to TRBJ2-1; TRBD1 might be the D (6 bases). CDR1 LNHDA and CDR2 SQIVND come from the germline V gene (reference sequence). V was pared by 5 bases and J by 8 bases, with 16 bases between. This CDR3 region has 14 residues. CDR3 sequence: CASSSPGQRDEQFF. Here the CDR3 DNA reads TGTGCCAGTAGTTCCCCGGGACAACGAGATGAGCAGTTCTTC.

The chain has TRBV6-5 and TRBJ2-1, with TRBD1 matching over 7 bases. V was clipped by 7 bases and J by 3 bases; unmatched bases: 6. The CDR3 contains 14 residues. Looked up from germline, CDR1 is MNHEY and CDR2 is SVGAGI. CDR3: CASTEGDSYNEQFF. CDR3 nucleotides: TGTGCCAGCACCGAGGGGGACAGCTACAATGAGCAGTTCTTC.

V usage is TRBV5-6 and J usage is TRBJ2-5, with 8 bases identical to TRBD1. The V segment lost 0 bases and the J segment 11 bases; nucleotides outside the gene matches: 6. The CDR3 contains 13 residues. The germline gives CDR1 SGHDT, CDR2 YYEEEE. The CDR3 loop reads CASSLGDRREQYF. In nucleotides, the CDR3 is TGTGCCAGCAGCTTGGGGGACAGGCGTGAGCAGTACTTC.

The V call is TRBV5-1, the J call TRBJ2-1, with TRBD2 matching over 13 bases. V trimming: 3 bases; J trimming: 0 bases; junction bases outside the gene matches: 0. This CDR3 comprises 16 residues. Germline V gives CDR1 SGHRS, CDR2 YFSETQ. DNA of the CDR3: TGCGCCAGCAGCTGGACTAGCGGGAGCTCCTACAATGAGCAGTTCTTC. Its translation is CASSWTSGSSYNEQFF.

The rearrangement uses TRBV5-1 and TRBJ2-3, with D possibly matching TRBD1 (7 bases). Per the germline V gene, CDR1 is SGHRS and CDR2 is YFSETQ. The CDR3 runs to 16 residues. Trimming took 5 bases from V and 4 from J, leaving 20 bases between them. CDR3 residues: CASRPGGQGISDTQYF. In DNA form, the CDR3 reads TGCGCCAGCAGACCAGGGGGGCAGGGAATTTCAGATACGCAGTATTTT.

This rearrangement joins TRBV30 to TRBJ1-2; 7 nucleotides line up with TRBD1. CDR1 and CDR2 (germline): GTSNPN, SVGIG (reference sequence). The CDR3 sequence is 16 residues long. V shed 0 bases and J 3 bases; nucleotides not matched to a gene: 10. CDR3 in DNA: TGTGCCTGGAGTGTAGTACGGGACAGAGCTTACTATGGCTACACCTTC. The encoded protein is CAWSVVRDRAYYGYTF.

This rearrangement joins TRBV7-8 to TRBJ2-5, with a weak D call TRBD2 (5 bases). The CDR3 length is 13 residues. Germline assignment: CDR1 SGHVS and CDR2 FQNEAQ. V lost 5 bases, J lost 5 bases, and 12 bases lay in between. As DNA, the CDR3 is TGTGCCAGCAGCAAAGGCGGCGGGGAGACCCAGTACTTC. This codes for CASSKGGGETQYF.

The rearrangement uses TRBV10-3 and TRBJ2-3, with 9 bases aligning to TRBD1. CDR3 size: 14 residues. In germline, CDR1 is ENHRY, CDR2 SYGVKD. V lost 7 bases and J lost 5; bases outside the gene matches: 7. The CDR3: CAIKPPGQGDTQYF. The CDR3 coding sequence is TGTGCCATCAAACCCCCGGGACAGGGAGATACGCAGTATTTT.

V gene TRBV4-1 combines with J gene TRBJ1-2; TRBD1 is a possible D gene (6 bases). This CDR3 is 13 amino acids long. V was clipped by 3 bases and J by 5 bases, with 10 bases between them. Germline assignment: CDR1 MGHRA and CDR2 YSYEKL. The CDR3 here is CASSQGTTYGYTF. The CDR3 DNA follows: TGCGCCAGCAGCCAGGGGACAACTTATGGCTACACCTTC.

The sample holds one count of this clone. Distinct nucleotide sequences in the sample also encode this CDR3. The rearrangement links TRBV19 to TRBJ1-1; the D gene is possibly TRBD1 (6 bases). The V gene's germline CDR1 is LNHDA and CDR2 SQIVND (reference sequence). There are 15 residues in the CDR3. Trimming removed 5 bases at V and 0 bases at J, with 13 bases between. CDR3 bases: TGTGCCAGTAGTCCCAGACAGGATATGAACACTGAAGCTTTCTTT. Protein: CASSPRQDMNTEAFF.

The rearrangement joins TRBV6-6 to TRBJ2-7, with D maybe TRBD2 (6 bases). Trimming shortened V by 3 bases and J by 4 bases, and 10 bases separated the two germline ends. CDR3 length: 13 amino acids. Germline CDR1 reads MNHNY; CDR2 reads SVGAGI (reference sequence). The CDR3 DNA reads TGTGCCAGCAGTTATGCGGGAAGTTACGAGCAGTACTTC. Translating it yields CASSYAGSYEQYF.

V usage is TRBV27 and J usage is TRBJ1-2, with 7 positions matching TRBD1. CDR3 length equals 16 residues. The ends lost 0 bases at V and 3 bases at J; junction bases unmatched: 7. CDR1 and CDR2 from the germline V gene are MNHEY and SMNVEV (reference sequence). CDR3: CASSLSPSGGDYGYTF. CDR3 bases: TGTGCCAGCAGTTTATCGCCTTCAGGGGGAGACTATGGCTACACCTTC.

This chain joins TRBV7-2 and TRBJ2-1; TRBD1 matches at 7 bases. Losses at the gene ends were 4 bases for V and 0 bases for J; bases not matched to a gene: 3. CDR1 is SGHTA, CDR2 FQGNSA, per germline. This CDR3 contains 15 residues. CDR3 DNA: TGTGCCAGCAGCTCGACAGGGAGCTCCTACAATGAGCAGTTCTTC. This codes for CASSSTGSSYNEQFF.